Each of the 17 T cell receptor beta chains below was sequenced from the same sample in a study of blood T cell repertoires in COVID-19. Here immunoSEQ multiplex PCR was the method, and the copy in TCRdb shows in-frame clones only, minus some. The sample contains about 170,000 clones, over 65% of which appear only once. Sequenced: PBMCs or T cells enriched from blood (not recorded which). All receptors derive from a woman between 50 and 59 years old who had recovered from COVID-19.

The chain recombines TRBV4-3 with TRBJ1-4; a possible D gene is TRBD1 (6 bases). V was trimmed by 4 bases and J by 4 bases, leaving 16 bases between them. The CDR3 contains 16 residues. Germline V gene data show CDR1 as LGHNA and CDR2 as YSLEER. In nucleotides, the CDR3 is TGCGCCAGCAGCCCCCATTACAGGGAAAGTAATGAAAAACTGTTTTTT. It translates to CASSPHYRESNEKLFF.

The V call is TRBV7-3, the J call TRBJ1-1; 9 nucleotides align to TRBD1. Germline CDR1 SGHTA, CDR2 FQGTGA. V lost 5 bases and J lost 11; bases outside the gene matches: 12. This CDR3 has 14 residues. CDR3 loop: CASSRGQGGRKAFF. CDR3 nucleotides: TGTGCCAGCAGCAGGGGACAGGGTGGTAGAAAGGCTTTCTTT.

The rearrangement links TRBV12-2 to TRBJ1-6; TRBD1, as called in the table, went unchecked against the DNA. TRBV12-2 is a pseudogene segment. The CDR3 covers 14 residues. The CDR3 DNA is TGTGCAAGTCGCCCTGACAGGGGAGATTCACCCCTCCACTTT. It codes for CASRPDRGDSPLHF.

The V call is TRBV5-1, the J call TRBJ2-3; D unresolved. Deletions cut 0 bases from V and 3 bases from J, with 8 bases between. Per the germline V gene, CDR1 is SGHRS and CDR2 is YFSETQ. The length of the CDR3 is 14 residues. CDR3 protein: CASSLGAPTDTQYF. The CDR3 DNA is TGCGCCAGCAGCTTGGGGGCCCCTACAGATACGCAGTATTTT. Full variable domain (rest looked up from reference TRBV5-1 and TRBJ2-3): KAGVTQTPRYLIKTRGQQVTLSCSPISGHRSVSWYQQTPGQGLQFLFEYFSETQRNKGNFPGRFSGRQFSNSRSEMNVSTLELGDSALYLCASSLGAPTDTQYFGPGTRLTVL.

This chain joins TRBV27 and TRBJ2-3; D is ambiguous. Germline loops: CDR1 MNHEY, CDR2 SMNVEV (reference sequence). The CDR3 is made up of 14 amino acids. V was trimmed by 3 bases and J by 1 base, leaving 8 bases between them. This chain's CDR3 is CASSLYSGTDTQYF. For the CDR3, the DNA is TGTGCCAGCAGTTTGTACTCCGGCACAGATACGCAGTATTTT.

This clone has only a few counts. The CDR3, as DNA: TGTGCCAGCTCAGGAGGACAGGCGGGGCTCACTGAAGCTTTCTTT. It is translated as CASSGGQAGLTEAFF. This chain links TRBV18 with TRBJ1-1, with 7 positions matching TRBD1. The CDR3 loop spans 15 amino acids. Germline loops: CDR1 KGHSH, CDR2 LQKENI. The V segment lost 5 bases and the J segment 4 bases; nucleotides outside the gene matches: 10. The variable domain in full, with the rest retrieved from reference TRBV18 and TRBJ1-1, is NAGVMQNPRHLVRRRGQEARLRCSPMKGHSHVYWYRQLPEEGLKFMVYLQKENIIDESGMPKERFSAEFPKEGPSILRIQQVVRGDSAAYFCASSGGQAGLTEAFFGQGTRLTVV.

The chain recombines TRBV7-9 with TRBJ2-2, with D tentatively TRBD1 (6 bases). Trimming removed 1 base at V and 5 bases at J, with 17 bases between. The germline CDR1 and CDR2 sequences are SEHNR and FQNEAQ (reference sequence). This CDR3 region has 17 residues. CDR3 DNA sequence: TGTGCCAGCAGCTTAGTACCTCCGGGACAACCAACCGGGGAGCTGTTTTTT. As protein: CASSLVPPGQPTGELFF.

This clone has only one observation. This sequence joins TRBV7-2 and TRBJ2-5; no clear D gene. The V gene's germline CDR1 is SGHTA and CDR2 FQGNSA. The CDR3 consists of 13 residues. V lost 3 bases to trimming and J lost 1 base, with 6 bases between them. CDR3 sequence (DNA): TGTGCCAGCAGCTTGGGCAGCCAAGAGACCCAGTACTTC. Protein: CASSLGSQETQYF.

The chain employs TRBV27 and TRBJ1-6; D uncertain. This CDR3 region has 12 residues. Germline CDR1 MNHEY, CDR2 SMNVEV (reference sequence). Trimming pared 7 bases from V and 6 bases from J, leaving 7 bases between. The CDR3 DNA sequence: TGTGCCAGCATGGGAGGTAATTCACCCCTCCACTTT. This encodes CASMGGNSPLHF.

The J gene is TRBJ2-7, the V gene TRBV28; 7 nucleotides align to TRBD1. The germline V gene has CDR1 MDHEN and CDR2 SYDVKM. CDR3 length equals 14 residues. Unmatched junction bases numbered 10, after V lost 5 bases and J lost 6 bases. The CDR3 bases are TGTGCCAGCAGTGTCGGGGCAGGGGGTGGCGAGCAGTACGTC. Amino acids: CASSVGAGGGEQYV.

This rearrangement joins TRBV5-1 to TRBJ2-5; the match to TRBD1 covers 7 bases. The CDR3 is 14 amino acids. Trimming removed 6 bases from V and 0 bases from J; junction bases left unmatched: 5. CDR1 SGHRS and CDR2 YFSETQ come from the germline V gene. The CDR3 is CASTKGQYQETQYF. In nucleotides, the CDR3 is TGCGCCAGCACAAAGGGACAGTACCAAGAGACCCAGTACTTC.

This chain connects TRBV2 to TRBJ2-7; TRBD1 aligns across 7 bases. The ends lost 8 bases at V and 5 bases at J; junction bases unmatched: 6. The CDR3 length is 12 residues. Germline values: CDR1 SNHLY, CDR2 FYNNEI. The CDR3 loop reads CASRQGTDEQYV. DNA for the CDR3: TGTGCCAGCCGACAGGGTACCGACGAGCAGTACGTC.

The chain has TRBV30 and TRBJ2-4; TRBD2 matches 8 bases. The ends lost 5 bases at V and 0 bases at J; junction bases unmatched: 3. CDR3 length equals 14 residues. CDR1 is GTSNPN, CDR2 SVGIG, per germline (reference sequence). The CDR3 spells CAWSGGLAKNIQYF. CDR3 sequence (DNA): TGTGCCTGGTCGGGGGGGCTAGCCAAAAACATTCAGTACTTC.

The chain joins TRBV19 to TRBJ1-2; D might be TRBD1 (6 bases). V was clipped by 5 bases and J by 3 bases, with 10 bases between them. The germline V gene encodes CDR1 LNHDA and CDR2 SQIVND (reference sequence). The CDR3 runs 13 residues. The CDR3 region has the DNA TGTGCCAGTAGTCCCTGGACAGACTATGGCTACACCTTC. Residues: CASSPWTDYGYTF.

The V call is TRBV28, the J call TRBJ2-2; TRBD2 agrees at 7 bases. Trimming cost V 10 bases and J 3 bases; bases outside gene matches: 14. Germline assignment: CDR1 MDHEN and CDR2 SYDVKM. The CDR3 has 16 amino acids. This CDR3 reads CATLRNRDYYTGELFF. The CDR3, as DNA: TGTGCCACCCTAAGGAACCGGGACTATTACACCGGGGAGCTGTTTTTT.

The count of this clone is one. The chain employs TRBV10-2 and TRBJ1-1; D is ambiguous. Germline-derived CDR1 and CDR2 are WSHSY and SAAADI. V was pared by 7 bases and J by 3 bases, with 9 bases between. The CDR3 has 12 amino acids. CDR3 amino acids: CASKGGYTEAFF. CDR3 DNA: TGCGCCAGCAAAGGCGGATACACTGAAGCTTTCTTT.

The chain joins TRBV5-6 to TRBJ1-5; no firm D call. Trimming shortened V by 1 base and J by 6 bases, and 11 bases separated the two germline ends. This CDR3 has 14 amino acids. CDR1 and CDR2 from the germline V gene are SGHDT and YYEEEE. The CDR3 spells CASSLRGFGQPQHF. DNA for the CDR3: TGTGCCAGCAGCTTGCGAGGGTTTGGTCAGCCCCAGCATTTT.